These 17 T cell receptor beta chains came from one sample sequenced in a study of shared clonotypes between healthy human individuals (TCRdb year 2020). The method was the immunoSEQ multiplex PCR assay. Imported from immuneACCESS, the table was reduced by TCRdb to in-frame sequences with V and J called. These copies leave out some clones; in studies compared against another copy, an unresolved V gene accounts for under half, and the cause of the remainder is not known. Recorded for this sample are roughly 2.5 million clones; more than 90% of them occurred a single time. The ten biggest clones cover more than 0.12% of the sample. Sequenced: naive CD4+ T cells sorted from blood. The cell subset or site tag for this specimen amounts to: CD45RA+ positively selected. The receptors were gathered from a man aged 18 to 35 in good health.

V and J are TRBV11-3 and TRBJ1-4, with D hard to call. The germline gives CDR1 SGHNT, CDR2 YENEEA. The CDR3 runs to 17 residues. V lost 6 bases to trimming and J lost 0 bases, with 17 bases between them. Here the CDR3 DNA reads TGTGCCAGCAGTGCGGGAATCGCCAGGACAACTAATGAAAAACTGTTTTTT. This codes for CASSAGIARTTNEKLFF.

To note about this clone: The sample holds other DNA sequences that translate to the same CDR3. This chain links TRBV5-1 with TRBJ1-1, with a possible D match to TRBD1 (6 bases). CDR3 length: 14 amino acids. Germline CDR1 reads SGHRS; CDR2 reads YFSETQ. V lost 0 bases, J lost 5 bases, and 11 bases lay in between. The CDR3 is CASSLAGGGTEAFF. CDR3 coding DNA: TGCGCCAGCAGCTTGGCCGGGGGCGGGACTGAAGCTTTCTTT.

CDR3 DNA: TGCGCCAGCTCTTTTAGCGGGCCCGCGCTGACAGATACGCAGTATTTT. The encoded protein is CASSFSGPALTDTQYF. V usage is TRBV5-1 and J usage is TRBJ2-3; 7 bases map to TRBD2. Germline CDR1 reads SGHRS; CDR2 reads YFSETQ. This CDR3 contains 16 residues. V trimming: 7 bases; J trimming: 3 bases; junction bases outside the gene matches: 14.

This clone was counted once. The CDR3 sequence is CASSLGTDYNEQFF. The DNA of the CDR3 is TGTGCCAGCAGTCTCGGGACAGATTACAATGAGCAGTTCTTC. V is TRBV6-5 and J is TRBJ2-1; 7 bases map to TRBD1. The germline gives CDR1 MNHEY, CDR2 SVGAGI. Germline trimming cut 5 bases from V and 4 bases from J; bases unmatched to any gene: 5. The CDR3 sequence is 14 residues long.

This chain uses TRBV19 with TRBJ2-7; a possible D gene is TRBD1 (6 bases). Germline CDR1 and CDR2: LNHDA and SQIVND (reference sequence). The CDR3 consists of 15 residues. The germline V and J ends were trimmed by 7 bases and 6 bases, with 22 bases remaining between them. DNA for the CDR3: TGTGCCAGTACCAAGATGGGGACATCGCAGGGCGAGCAGTACTTC. It yields the protein CASTKMGTSQGEQYF.

About this clone itself: The sample contains more than one DNA sequence encoding this CDR3. The chain carries TRBV18 and TRBJ1-5; no definite D call. CDR3 length: 12 amino acids. V shed 5 bases and J shed 4 bases, with 6 bases lying between them. Looked up from germline, CDR1 is KGHSH and CDR2 is LQKENI. CDR3 loop: CASSNGNQPQHF. The CDR3 coding sequence is TGTGCCAGCTCAAATGGAAATCAGCCCCAGCATTTT.

The V gene is TRBV15, the J gene TRBJ2-4; TRBD1 is a possible D gene (6 bases). The V end lost 2 bases, the J end lost 2 bases, and 7 bases lay between the germline ends. CDR3 size: 14 residues. Germline V CDR1 and CDR2: LNHNV, YYDKDF (reference sequence). CDR3 nucleotides: TGTGCCACCAGCAGAACAGGGCCCAAAAACATTCAGTACTTC. Translating gives CATSRTGPKNIQYF.

This rearrangement joins TRBV18 to TRBJ1-2; TRBD1 aligns across 7 bases. The J segment lost 4 bases and the V segment lost 3 bases, leaving 2 bases of the junction unmatched. This CDR3 has 13 residues. The germline V gene has CDR1 KGHSH and CDR2 LQKENI. CDR3 nucleotide sequence: TGTGCCAGCTCACCCGGGACAGCCTATGGCTACACCTTC. Its protein product is CASSPGTAYGYTF.

This clone was seen only once. This sequence joins TRBV6-5 and TRBJ1-1, with a possible D match to TRBD1 (6 bases). Trimming cost V 2 bases and J 4 bases, with 14 bases left between them. Germline V CDR1 and CDR2: MNHEY, SVGAGI. The CDR3 sequence is 15 residues long. The CDR3 is CASSYAGGPLTEAFF. The CDR3 nucleotides read TGTGCCAGCAGTTACGCTGGGGGGCCCCTCACTGAAGCTTTCTTT.

The J gene is TRBJ1-2, the V gene TRBV5-4; no clear D. V shed 0 bases and J shed 0 bases, with 15 bases lying between them. CDR1 is SGHNT, CDR2 YYREEE, per germline (reference sequence). This CDR3 is built from 17 residues. The CDR3 sequence is CASSLGRARPSNYGYTF. CDR3 sequence (DNA): TGTGCCAGCAGCTTGGGGCGGGCCAGACCCTCTAACTATGGCTACACCTTC.

The chain combines TRBV18 with TRBJ2-2; D remains unclear. Germline assignment: CDR1 KGHSH and CDR2 LQKENI. Between the trimmed V and J ends, which lost 3 bases and 6 bases, there was a span of 8 bases. The CDR3 sequence is 13 residues long. CDR3 in amino acids: CASSPAVPGELFF. CDR3 DNA: TGTGCCAGCTCACCGGCAGTGCCCGGGGAGCTGTTTTTT.

V usage is TRBV27 and J usage is TRBJ2-7, with D possibly matching TRBD1 (6 bases). Trimming took 5 bases from V and 3 from J, leaving 11 bases between them. Germline V lookup: CDR1 MNHEY, CDR2 SMNVEV (reference sequence). This CDR3 is built from 13 residues. The CDR3 region has the DNA TGTGCCAGCAGTGGAGGACAGTTCTACGAGCAGTACTTC. Protein: CASSGGQFYEQYF.

The rearrangement links TRBV19 to TRBJ2-7; D not certain. The CDR3 totals 13 residues. Looked up from germline, CDR1 is LNHDA and CDR2 is SQIVND (reference sequence). Deletions cut 6 bases from V and 3 bases from J, with 12 bases between. CDR3 bases: TGTGCCAGTAGCCTTTCGGTGGACTACGAGCAGTACTTC. It specifies CASSLSVDYEQYF.

About this clone itself: This sample also contains other DNA sequences that code for the same CDR3. The chain combines TRBV7-9 with TRBJ2-7, with D possibly matching TRBD2 (5 bases). Germline-derived CDR1 and CDR2 are SEHNR and FQNEAQ (reference sequence). The CDR3 runs 14 residues. V was clipped by 2 bases and J by 0 bases, with 8 bases between them. CDR3: CASSLLADSYEQYF. The CDR3 DNA follows: TGTGCCAGCAGCTTACTAGCAGACTCCTACGAGCAGTACTTC.

The chain combines TRBV7-6 with TRBJ1-2, with D hard to call. The germline gives CDR1 SGHVS, CDR2 FNYEAQ. The CDR3 contains 15 residues. V dropped 1 base and J dropped 5 bases, with 14 bases sitting between them. CDR3 coding DNA: TGTGCCAGCAGCTTAGAGGCCGGCCCTCGGTATGGCTACACCTTC. It specifies CASSLEAGPRYGYTF.

This chain joins TRBV5-1 and TRBJ1-1, with D hard to call. The V gene lost 4 bases and the J gene lost 1 base, with 8 bases spanning the gap. Germline assignment: CDR1 SGHRS and CDR2 YFSETQ. The CDR3 runs 13 residues. The CDR3 loop reads CASSPSWNTEAFF. CDR3 nucleotide sequence: TGCGCCAGCAGCCCGAGTTGGAACACTGAAGCTTTCTTT.

This clone was observed a few times. The V and J genes are TRBV6-4 and TRBJ1-5; D is unclear. CDR1 MRHNA and CDR2 SNTAGT come from the germline V gene. V shed 2 bases and J shed 0 bases, with 8 bases lying between them. This CDR3 comprises 15 residues. Here the CDR3 reads CASSDRPYSNQPQHF. The CDR3 DNA reads TGTGCCAGCAGTGACAGGCCCTATAGCAATCAGCCCCAGCATTTT.